This T cell receptor (beta chain) derives from a study of blood T cell repertoires in COVID-19 (TCRdb year 2020). With respect to the entire study: The collaborator samples originated in the United States, Italy and Spain and spanned the acute and convalescent phases of COVID-19. The prospective study material was composed of cDNA or gDNA derived from T cells, B-cell-depleted T cells, or PBMCs. Deeply sampled blood TCRbeta repertoires from subjects exposed to, actively infected with, or recovered from COVID-19 were included in the dataset. The repertoires were made available in a free public database intended to serve as a resource for research on the immune response to SARS-CoV-2. The samples were drawn from the first 160 participants of the ongoing ImmuneRACE study and from some 1,300 subjects provided by 6 global collaborators. Sample metadata almost always included a de-identified subject ID, COVID-19 status, age in years and sex. Where available, HLA class I and class II types were obtained from metadata supplied by the sample provider rather than from assay-based typing. Here is what the overall study found, with its caveats: How much clinical and demographic metadata was included differed by source and by participant, and the metadata was provided uncurated.

Whole blood was collected in K2EDTA tubes by collaborating institutions according to the institutions' own protocols. For TCRbeta analysis, collaborator samples were shipped as frozen whole blood, as isolated PBMCs, or as DNA extracted from either sample type. TCRbeta CDR3 regions were amplified from genomic DNA by means of the immunoSEQ Assay, a bias-controlled multiplex PCR. The published analysis was carried out like this. Within the assay, amplification of reference gene primers was used to estimate how many nucleated cells each sample contained. To quantify the absolute abundance of each unique TCRbeta CDR3 rearrangement, sequence reads were collapsed and filtered. For each sample, productive Simpson clonality was calculated as the square root of Simpson's diversity index over productive rearrangements. TCRdb holds this immuneACCESS table with in-frame rearrangements only. Some clones are missing; in checked studies, unresolved V genes explain under half, and the rest has no known cause. V and J calls and clone size come straight from that table; D and trimming were deduced from the DNA. This sample gives under 70,000 clones in total; approximately 80% of them show up just once. Roughly 13% of the sample lies in the top ten.

As regards this clone: This receptor's antigen is unknown. One base away there is no much larger clone; base qualities are not given.

Inclusive of the bounding cysteine and phenylalanine, the CDR3 is 13 residues long. The only DNA kept is the CDR3, 39 bases in frame from the first base. CDR1 and CDR2 (SGHKS, YYEKEE) derive from the germline V gene (reference sequence). Clipping removes 7 bases from V and 7 bases from J, with 10 as the unmatched junction base count. The chain is encoded by TRBV5-5 joined to TRBJ1-2, and TRBD1 aligns with 7 junction nucleotides. Sequencing was done on a sample of peripheral blood. The TCR originated in a woman aged 80 or older with acute or convalescent COVID-19. The nucleotides read TGTGCCAGCGGCCGACAGGGATTAGGTGGCTACACCTTC. Its translation is CASGRQGLGGYTF.